A single sample gave rise to the 13 T cell receptor beta chains below, sequenced in a study of blood T cell repertoires in COVID-19. Method: immunoSEQ multiplex PCR; TCRdb's copy keeps in-frame clones and lacks some. Here the sample spans 200,000 to 300,000 clones, about 86% being singletons. The sequenced sample consisted of peripheral blood. The source is a woman aged 80 or over with acute or convalescent COVID-19.

Points on this clone: This likely comes from a read error, as the CDR3 has no conserved phenylalanine or tryptophan at its end. It is unclear where the CDR3 begins or ends on the DNA, so no DNA is shown, and the CDR3 is as TCRdb lists it. This sequence joins TRBV28 and TRBJ1-1. The germline V gene encodes CDR1 MDHEN and CDR2 SYDVKM. The CDR3 sequence runs 14 residues, both termini included. The CDR3 sequence is CASSSGGSGQFLSL.

J is TRBJ1-5 and V is TRBV19, with D possibly matching TRBD1 (6 bases). CDR1 is LNHDA and CDR2 is SQIVND in the germline V gene (reference sequence). V shed 5 bases and J shed 4 bases, with 18 bases lying between them. The CDR3 covers 16 residues. The chain's CDR3 is CASSEGVLKGNQPQHF. The CDR3, as DNA: TGTGCCAGTAGTGAGGGGGTCCTTAAGGGGAATCAGCCCCAGCATTTT.

This clone was detected only once. The chain combines TRBV6-5 with TRBJ2-3, with no clear D. Germline CDR1 and CDR2: MNHEY and SVGAGI. The CDR3 spans 15 residues. The ends were cut back, 5 bases at V and 0 bases at J, with 12 bases in the middle. As DNA, the CDR3 is TGTGCCAGCAGTAGTTATCGAGTTAGCACAGATACGCAGTATTTT. Its translation: CASSSYRVSTDTQYF.

As to this clone: Within the sample, other DNA sequences also encode this same CDR3. The rearrangement joins TRBV5-1 to TRBJ1-2, with D unclear. Trimming left V 0 bases short and J 4 bases short, with 7 bases between. This CDR3 is built from 13 residues. Germline CDR1 reads SGHRS; CDR2 reads YFSETQ. The CDR3 DNA is TGCGCCAGCAGCTTGGTTGCAGGCTATGGCTACACCTTC. This sequence encodes CASSLVAGYGYTF.

The DNA for the CDR3 is TGCAGCGTTGCCCCGGGAAGAGGAGACAATGAGCAGTTCTTC. Amino acids: CSVAPGRGDNEQFF. The chain joins TRBV29-1 to TRBJ2-1; D is perhaps TRBD2 (5 bases). V was cut by 4 bases and J by 5 bases, with 15 bases left in between. CDR1 is SQVTM and CDR2 is ANQGSEA in the germline V gene. The CDR3 sequence is 14 residues long.

This chain links TRBV2 with TRBJ2-1; TRBD1 matches at 8 bases. Trimming at V came to 3 bases and at J to 3 bases, leaving 1 base not matched to a gene. The CDR3 is 14 amino acids. Germline V lookup: CDR1 SNHLY, CDR2 FYNNEI. DNA for the CDR3: TGTGCCAGCAGTGAGGACAGGGACTACAATGAGCAGTTCTTC. As protein: CASSEDRDYNEQFF.

V and J are TRBV30 and TRBJ1-5, with 12 bases aligning to TRBD1. The CDR3 is made up of 14 amino acids. Germline assignment: CDR1 GTSNPN and CDR2 SVGIG (reference sequence). The V gene end was trimmed by 5 bases and the J gene end by 5 bases; junction bases not matched to a gene: 4. This chain's CDR3 is CAWGTGGKDQPQHF. DNA for the CDR3: TGTGCCTGGGGGACAGGGGGCAAGGATCAGCCCCAGCATTTT.

The DNA of the CDR3 is TGTGCCAGCAGCAAAGGACGGAGGGGAAACACTGAAGCTTTCTTT. Protein product: CASSKGRRGNTEAFF. This chain connects TRBV21-1 to TRBJ1-1. TRBV21-1 is marked as a pseudogene. The CDR3 has 15 amino acids.

The genes are TRBV6-6 and TRBJ1-3; 7 bases line up with TRBD1. The CDR3 is 15 residues long. CDR1 and CDR2 from the germline V gene are MNHNY and SVGAGI (reference sequence). Trimming cost V 4 bases and J 1 base; bases outside gene matches: 4. The CDR3 sequence is CASSFLDRSGNTIYF. As DNA, the CDR3 is TGTGCCAGCAGTTTTTTGGACAGGTCTGGAAACACCATATATTTT.

V gene TRBV4-2 combines with J gene TRBJ2-7, with 7 nucleotides matching TRBD1. J lost 4 bases, V lost 4 bases, and 19 bases had no gene match. Germline lookup yields CDR1 LGHNA and CDR2 YNFKEQ. CDR3 size: 18 residues. CDR3: CASSRDLTGLLVSYEQYF. The CDR3 DNA follows: TGTGCCAGCAGCCGGGACCTGACAGGGCTTCTGGTCTCGTACGAGCAGTACTTC.

The chain carries TRBV7-9 and TRBJ2-7; 9 bases fit TRBD1. This CDR3 is 15 amino acids long. The junction had 10 bases not matched to a gene; V was cut back by 5 bases and J by 5 bases. Germline lookup yields CDR1 SEHNR and CDR2 FQNEAQ (reference sequence). As DNA, the CDR3 is TGTGCCAGCAGCCACCCCCGGGACAGGGTGGACGAGCAGTACTTC. The encoded protein is CASSHPRDRVDEQYF.

This clone was detected a few times. V usage is TRBV28 and J usage is TRBJ1-2; possible D gene TRBD1, 5 bases. Germline V CDR1 and CDR2: MDHEN, SYDVKM. This CDR3 region has 13 residues. V was shortened by 6 bases and J by 2 bases, with 10 bases between the two germline ends. Here the CDR3 reads CASRGESNYGYTF. CDR3 DNA: TGTGCCAGCAGAGGGGAATCGAACTATGGCTACACCTTC.

The chain is built from TRBV19 and TRBJ1-2; D is uncertain. V lost 7 bases and J lost 6, with 15 bases in between. Looked up from germline, CDR1 is LNHDA and CDR2 is SQIVND (reference sequence). The CDR3 runs 13 residues. CDR3 amino acids: CASTRREDDGYTF. The CDR3, as DNA: TGTGCCAGTACTCGGAGGGAGGACGATGGCTACACCTTC.